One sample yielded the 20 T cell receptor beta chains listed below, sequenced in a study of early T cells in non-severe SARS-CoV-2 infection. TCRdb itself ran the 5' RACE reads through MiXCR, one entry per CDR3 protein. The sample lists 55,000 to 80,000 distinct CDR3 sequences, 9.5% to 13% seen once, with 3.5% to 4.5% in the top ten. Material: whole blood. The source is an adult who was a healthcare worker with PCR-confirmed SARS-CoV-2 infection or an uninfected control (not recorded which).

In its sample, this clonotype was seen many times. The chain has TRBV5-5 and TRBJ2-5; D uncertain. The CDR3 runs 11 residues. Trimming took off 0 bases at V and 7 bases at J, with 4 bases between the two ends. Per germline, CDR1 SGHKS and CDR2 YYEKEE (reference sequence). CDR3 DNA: TGTGCCAGCAGCTTGGTCGGGACCCAGTACTTC. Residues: CASSLVGTQYF.

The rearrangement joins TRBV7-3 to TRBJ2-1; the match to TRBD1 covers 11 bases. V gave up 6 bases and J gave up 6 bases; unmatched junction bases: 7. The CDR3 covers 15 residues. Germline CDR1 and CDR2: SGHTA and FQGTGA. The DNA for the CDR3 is TGTGCCAGCAGTTCCACCGGGACAGGGGGCAATGAGCAGTTCTTC. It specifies CASSSTGTGGNEQFF. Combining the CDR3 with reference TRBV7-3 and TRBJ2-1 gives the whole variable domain GAGVSQTPSNKVTEKGKYVELRCDPISGHTALYWYRQSLGQGPEFLIYFQGTGAADDSGLPNDRFFAVRPEGSVSTLKIQRTERGDSAVYLCASSSTGTGGNEQFFGPGTRLTVL.

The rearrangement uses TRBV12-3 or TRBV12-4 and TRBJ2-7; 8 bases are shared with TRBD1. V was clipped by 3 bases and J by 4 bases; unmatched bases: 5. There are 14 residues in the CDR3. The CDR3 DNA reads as TGTGCCAGCAGTTTCAACAGGGGGGATTACGAGCAGTACTTC. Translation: CASSFNRGDYEQYF.

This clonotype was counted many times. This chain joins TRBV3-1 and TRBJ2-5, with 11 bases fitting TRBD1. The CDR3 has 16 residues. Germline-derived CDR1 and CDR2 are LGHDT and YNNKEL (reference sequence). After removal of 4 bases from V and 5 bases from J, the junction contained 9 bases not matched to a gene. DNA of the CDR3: TGTGCCAGCAGCCCGGGGCCGGGACAGGGGGAGGAGACCCAGTACTTC. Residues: CASSPGPGQGEETQYF.

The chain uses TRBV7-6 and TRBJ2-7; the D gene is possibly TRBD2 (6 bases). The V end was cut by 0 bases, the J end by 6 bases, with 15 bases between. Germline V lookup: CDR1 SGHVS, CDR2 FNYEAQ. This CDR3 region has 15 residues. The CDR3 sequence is CASSLAGGAVGEQYF. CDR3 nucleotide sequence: TGTGCCAGCAGCTTAGCTGGAGGGGCGGTCGGCGAGCAGTACTTC.

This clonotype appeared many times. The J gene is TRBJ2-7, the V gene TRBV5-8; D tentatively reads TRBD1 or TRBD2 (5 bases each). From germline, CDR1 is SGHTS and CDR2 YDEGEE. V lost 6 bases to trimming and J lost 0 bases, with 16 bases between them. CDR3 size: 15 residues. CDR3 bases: TGTGCCAGCACCGGTCGGGGCGTTGACTCCTACGAGCAGTACTTC. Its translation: CASTGRGVDSYEQYF.

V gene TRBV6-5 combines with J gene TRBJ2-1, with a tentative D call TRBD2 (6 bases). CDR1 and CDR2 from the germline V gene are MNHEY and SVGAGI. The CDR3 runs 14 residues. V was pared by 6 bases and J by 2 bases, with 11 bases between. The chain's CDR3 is CASRGGGPYNEQFF. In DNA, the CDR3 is TGTGCCAGCAGGGGGGGAGGACCCTACAATGAGCAGTTCTTC.

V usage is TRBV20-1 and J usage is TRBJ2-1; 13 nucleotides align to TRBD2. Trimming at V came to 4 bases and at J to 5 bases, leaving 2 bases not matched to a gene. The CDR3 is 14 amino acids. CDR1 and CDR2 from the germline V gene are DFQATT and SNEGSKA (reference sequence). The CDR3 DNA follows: TGCAGTGCTAAACTAGCGGGAGGGAACAATGAGCAGTTCTTC. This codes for CSAKLAGGNNEQFF.

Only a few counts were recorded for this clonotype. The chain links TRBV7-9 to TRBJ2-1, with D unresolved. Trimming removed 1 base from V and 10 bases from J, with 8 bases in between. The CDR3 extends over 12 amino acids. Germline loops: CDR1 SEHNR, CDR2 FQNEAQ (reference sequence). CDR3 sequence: CASSLDMGEQFF. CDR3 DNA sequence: TGTGCCAGCAGCTTAGATATGGGCGAGCAGTTCTTC.

The CDR3 sequence: CSGGTGGVVPEAFF. CDR3 DNA sequence: TGCAGCGGGGGGACAGGGGGCGTTGTCCCTGAAGCTTTCTTT. The chain uses TRBV29-1 and TRBJ1-1; 12 nucleotides line up with TRBD1. The ends lost 7 bases at V and 6 bases at J; junction bases unmatched: 9. This CDR3 comprises 14 residues. Germline CDR1 is SQVTM and CDR2 is ANQGSEA.

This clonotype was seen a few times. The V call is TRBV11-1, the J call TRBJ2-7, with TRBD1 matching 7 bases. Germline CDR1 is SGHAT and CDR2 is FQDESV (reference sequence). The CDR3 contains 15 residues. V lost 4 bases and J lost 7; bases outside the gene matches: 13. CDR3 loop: CASSSEQGSLGEQYF. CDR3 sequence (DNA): TGTGCCAGCAGCTCCGAACAGGGGTCATTAGGGGAGCAGTACTTC.

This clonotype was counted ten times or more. The CDR3 here is CASRPSAGEKQYF. The CDR3 coding sequence is TGTGCCAGCAGACCGTCCGCGGGTGAGAAGCAGTACTTC. The chain combines TRBV12-3 or TRBV12-4 with TRBJ2-7; tentatively, D is TRBD2 (5 bases). Trimming stripped 6 bases from V and 8 bases from J, with 17 bases between. This CDR3 is built from 13 residues.

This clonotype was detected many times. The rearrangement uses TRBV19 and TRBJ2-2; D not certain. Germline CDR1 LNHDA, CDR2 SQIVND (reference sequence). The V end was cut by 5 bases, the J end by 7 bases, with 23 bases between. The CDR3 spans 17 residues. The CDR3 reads CASSGGVTSLGGGELFF. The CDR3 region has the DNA TGTGCCAGTAGTGGCGGTGTCACGAGTCTGGGCGGCGGGGAGCTGTTTTTT.

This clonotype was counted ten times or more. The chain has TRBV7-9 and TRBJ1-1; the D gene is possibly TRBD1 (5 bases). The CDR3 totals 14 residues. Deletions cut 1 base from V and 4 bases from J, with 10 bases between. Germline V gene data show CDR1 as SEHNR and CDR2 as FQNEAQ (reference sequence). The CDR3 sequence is CASSLDQGGTEAFF. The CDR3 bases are TGTGCCAGCAGCTTAGATCAGGGAGGCACTGAAGCTTTCTTT.

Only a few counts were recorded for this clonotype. The CDR3 spells CASSLASGSYNEQFF. DNA for the CDR3: TGTGCCAGCAGTTTAGCTAGCGGGAGTTATAATGAGCAGTTCTTC. J is TRBJ2-1 and V is TRBV12-3 or TRBV12-4; 9 nucleotides line up with TRBD2. This CDR3 has 15 amino acids. V was pared by 0 bases and J by 7 bases, with 4 bases of the junction left unmatched.

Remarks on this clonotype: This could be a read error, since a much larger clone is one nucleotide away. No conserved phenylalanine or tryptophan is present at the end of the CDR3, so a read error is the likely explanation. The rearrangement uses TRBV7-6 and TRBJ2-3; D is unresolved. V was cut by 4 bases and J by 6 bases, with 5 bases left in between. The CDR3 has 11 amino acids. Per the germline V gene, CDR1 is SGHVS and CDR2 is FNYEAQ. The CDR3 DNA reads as TGTGCCAGCAGCTCCCATGATACGCAGTATTTG. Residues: CASSSHDTQYL.

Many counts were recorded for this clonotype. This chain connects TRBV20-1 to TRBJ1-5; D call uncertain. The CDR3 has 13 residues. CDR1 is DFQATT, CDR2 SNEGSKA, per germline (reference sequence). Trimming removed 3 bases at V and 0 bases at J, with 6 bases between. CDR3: CSARVYSNQPQHF. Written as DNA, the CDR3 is TGCAGTGCTAGGGTCTATAGCAATCAGCCCCAGCATTTT.

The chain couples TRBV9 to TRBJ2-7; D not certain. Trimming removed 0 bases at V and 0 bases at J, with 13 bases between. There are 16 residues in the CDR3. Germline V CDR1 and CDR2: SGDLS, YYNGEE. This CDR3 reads CASSVDADGLSYEQYF. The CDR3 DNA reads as TGTGCCAGCAGCGTAGACGCCGATGGGCTCTCCTACGAGCAGTACTTC. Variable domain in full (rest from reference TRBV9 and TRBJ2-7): DSGVTQTPKHLITATGQRVTLRCSPRSGDLSVYWYQQSLDQGLQFLIQYYNGEERAKGNILERFSAQQFPDLHSELNLSSLELGDSALYFCASSVDADGLSYEQYFGPGTRLTVT.

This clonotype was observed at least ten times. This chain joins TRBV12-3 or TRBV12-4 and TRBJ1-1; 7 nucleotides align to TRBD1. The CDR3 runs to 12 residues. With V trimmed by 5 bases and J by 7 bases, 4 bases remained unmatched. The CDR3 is CASSDTGVEAFF. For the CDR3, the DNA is TGTGCCAGCAGTGACACAGGGGTTGAAGCTTTCTTT.

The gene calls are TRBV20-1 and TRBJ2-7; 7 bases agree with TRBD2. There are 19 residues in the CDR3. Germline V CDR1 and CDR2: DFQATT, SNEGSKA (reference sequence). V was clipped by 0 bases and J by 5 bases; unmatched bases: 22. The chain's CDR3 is CSARDQRSGGLLVGDEQYF. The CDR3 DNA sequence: TGCAGTGCTAGAGATCAGAGGTCGGGAGGTTTGCTAGTCGGCGACGAGCAGTACTTC.